The 31 T cell receptor beta chains below were found in one sample sequenced in a study of cytomegalovirus exposure and HLA in healthy donors. The PCR was carried out with 60 Vbeta primers and 13 Jbeta primers. Here immunoSEQ multiplex PCR was the method, and the copy in TCRdb shows in-frame clones only, minus some. The sample includes 150,000 to 190,000 clones, 70% to 85% of them seen just once. Sequenced input: PBMCs. The receptors come from a woman in her forties or fifties in good health and CMV-seropositive.

This clone has more than one count but fewer than ten. V usage is TRBV27 and J usage is TRBJ2-3, with 10 bases matching TRBD1. The germline V gene encodes CDR1 MNHEY and CDR2 SMNVEV (reference sequence). The CDR3 consists of 15 residues. Trimming removed 1 base from V and 6 bases from J; junction bases left unmatched: 4. This CDR3 reads CASSLWGTGADTQYF. The CDR3, as DNA: TGTGCCAGCAGTTTATGGGGGACAGGGGCCGATACGCAGTATTTT.

This clone has a single count. V gene TRBV5-4 combines with J gene TRBJ1-2; 8 bases are a match to TRBD1. Germline assignment: CDR1 SGHNT and CDR2 YYREEE (reference sequence). The ends lost 4 bases at V and 4 bases at J; junction bases unmatched: 6. CDR3 size: 14 residues. The CDR3 sequence: CASSSRGLGYGYTF. The CDR3 nucleotides are TGTGCCAGCAGCAGCAGGGGGCTAGGCTATGGCTACACCTTC.

CDR3 bases: TGTGCCAGCAGTTATTTCGGGTCCGGGGAGCTGTTTTTT. Its protein product is CASSYFGSGELFF. The chain employs TRBV6-5 and TRBJ2-2; unclear D gene. Per germline, CDR1 MNHEY and CDR2 SVGAGI. Trimming cost V 3 bases and J 6 bases, with 8 bases left between them. This CDR3 comprises 13 residues.

CDR3 coding DNA: TGTGCCAGCAGCCCCTCGAACACCGGGGAGCTGTTTTTT. Protein product: CASSPSNTGELFF. The chain has TRBV9 and TRBJ2-2; D remains unclear. This CDR3 spans 13 amino acids. Germline V gives CDR1 SGDLS, CDR2 YYNGEE. The V gene lost 4 bases and the J gene lost 0 bases, with 4 bases spanning the gap.

This chain joins TRBV9 and TRBJ1-6; 12 bases fit TRBD1. This CDR3 has 18 amino acids. Germline lookup yields CDR1 SGDLS and CDR2 YYNGEE. Trimming cost V 0 bases and J 5 bases; bases outside gene matches: 6. The CDR3: CASSVDAGQGANNSPLHF. In DNA, the CDR3 is TGTGCCAGCAGCGTAGACGCGGGACAGGGGGCCAATAATTCACCCCTCCACTTT.

The chain employs TRBV6-6 and TRBJ1-1, with D unclear. Germline V gives CDR1 MNHNY, CDR2 SVGAGI (reference sequence). The CDR3 covers 12 residues. V was cut by 7 bases and J by 3 bases, with 9 bases left in between. This CDR3 reads CASINEDTEAFF. CDR3 sequence (DNA): TGTGCCAGCATCAACGAGGACACTGAAGCTTTCTTT.

In this sample, this clone turned up a few times. The chain employs TRBV7-9 and TRBJ1-1; 9 nucleotides align to TRBD1. Unmatched junction bases numbered 4, after V lost 2 bases and J lost 3 bases. Germline V CDR1 and CDR2: SEHNR, FQNEAQ (reference sequence). The CDR3 covers 15 residues. The CDR3 nucleotides are TGTGCCAGCAGCTTACGGGACAGGGAGGACACTGAAGCTTTCTTT. As protein: CASSLRDREDTEAFF. The variable domain in full, with the rest retrieved from reference TRBV7-9 and TRBJ1-1, is DTGVSQNPRHKITKRGQNVTFRCDPISEHNRLYWYRQTLGQGPEFLTYFQNEAQLEKSRLLSDRFSAERPKGSFSTLEIQRTEQGDSAMYLCASSLRDREDTEAFFGQGTRLTVV.

This clone has just a few counts. The chain uses TRBV5-1 and TRBJ2-3; 9 bases map to TRBD2. Germline CDR1 reads SGHRS; CDR2 reads YFSETQ. Trimming at V came to 2 bases and at J to 5 bases, leaving 6 bases not matched to a gene. The CDR3 is made up of 15 amino acids. DNA of the CDR3: TGCGCCAGCAGCTTCAAGCGGGGGGCTCAAGATACGCAGTATTTT. Amino acids: CASSFKRGAQDTQYF. The full variable domain, completed using reference TRBV5-1 and TRBJ2-3, is KAGVTQTPRYLIKTRGQQVTLSCSPISGHRSVSWYQQTPGQGLQFLFEYFSETQRNKGNFPGRFSGRQFSNSRSEMNVSTLELGDSALYLCASSFKRGAQDTQYFGPGTRLTVL.

The chain carries TRBV10-3 and TRBJ1-2, with TRBD1 matching over 7 bases. V trimming: 0 bases; J trimming: 2 bases; junction bases outside the gene matches: 15. The CDR3 consists of 19 residues. Per germline, CDR1 ENHRY and CDR2 SYGVKD. CDR3 sequence: CAISESRKGDSFHNYGYTF. The DNA for the CDR3 is TGTGCCATCAGTGAGTCCAGAAAGGGGGACAGCTTCCACAACTATGGCTACACCTTC.

The chain links TRBV6-5 to TRBJ2-1; tentatively, D is TRBD2 (7 bases). CDR1 is MNHEY and CDR2 is SVGAGI in the germline V gene. V gave up 4 bases and J gave up 9 bases, with 19 bases separating them. The length of the CDR3 is 15 residues. DNA of the CDR3: TGTGCCAGCAGTTCCGCCGGGGGGCCTTTCAGTGAGCAGTTCTTC. Its protein product is CASSSAGGPFSEQFF.

The chain joins TRBV7-3 to TRBJ2-1, with 11 nucleotides matching TRBD2. The CDR3 spans 17 residues. Germline trimming cut 2 bases from V and 2 bases from J; bases unmatched to any gene: 5. CDR1 is SGHTA, CDR2 FQGTGA, per germline. The CDR3 DNA reads as TGTGCCAGCAGCTTACTAGCGGGGGGCCCTACCTACAATGAGCAGTTCTTC. Amino acid sequence: CASSLLAGGPTYNEQFF.

This chain uses TRBV28 with TRBJ1-3; possibly TRBD1 for D (5 bases). The CDR3 spans 12 residues. With 8 bases removed from V and 3 bases from J, the gap between germline ends came to 8 bases. Germline V gives CDR1 MDHEN, CDR2 SYDVKM. CDR3 DNA: TGTGCCAGCTACGACAGTGGAAACACCATATATTTT. Translated: CASYDSGNTIYF.

This clone came up a few times. The chain carries TRBV2 and TRBJ2-1; 7 bases are a match to TRBD2. The trim removed 4 bases at V and 9 bases at J, leaving 3 bases unmatched. Germline CDR1 SNHLY, CDR2 FYNNEI. This CDR3 contains 12 residues. The CDR3 spells CASSGWGGEQFF. The CDR3 DNA reads as TGTGCCAGCAGTGGTTGGGGGGGTGAGCAGTTCTTC.

The J gene is TRBJ1-4, the V gene TRBV5-1; 7 bases align to TRBD1. V shed 0 bases, J shed 4 bases, and the junction held 9 bases outside the gene matches. Germline lookup yields CDR1 SGHRS and CDR2 YFSETQ. This CDR3 is built from 17 residues. CDR3 coding DNA: TGCGCCAGCAGCTTGGGACAGGGTGCTCCAGTTAATGAAAAACTGTTTTTT. This gives the protein CASSLGQGAPVNEKLFF.

The rearrangement joins TRBV6-6 to TRBJ1-6; the D is unclear. V was pared by 9 bases and J by 9 bases, with 12 bases between. The germline V gene encodes CDR1 MNHNY and CDR2 SVGAGI (reference sequence). CDR3 length: 12 amino acids. The chain's CDR3 is CASARGGSPLHF. The CDR3, as DNA: TGTGCCAGTGCTCGGGGAGGTTCACCCCTCCACTTT.

CDR3 sequence reads: CASSPGHTATNEKLFF. CDR3 DNA sequence: TGCGCCAGCAGCCCCGGACACACTGCAACTAATGAAAAACTGTTTTTT. This chain joins TRBV5-1 and TRBJ1-4; D is possibly TRBD1 (5 bases). The germline V and J ends were trimmed by 4 bases and 0 bases, with 13 bases remaining between them. Germline V gene lookup returns CDR1 SGHRS and CDR2 YFSETQ. The length of the CDR3 is 16 residues.

The chain couples TRBV12-5 to TRBJ1-1, with D perhaps TRBD1 (6 bases). The CDR3 has 13 residues. Per germline, CDR1 LGHNT and CDR2 FRNRAP. The V end lost 2 bases, the J end lost 7 bases, and 11 bases lay between the germline ends. CDR3 in amino acids: CASGLPLTGEAFF. The DNA of the CDR3 is TGTGCTAGTGGTTTGCCATTGACAGGTGAAGCTTTCTTT.

This sequence joins TRBV10-3 and TRBJ1-1; 10 bases map to TRBD1. V shed 10 bases, J shed 6 bases, and the junction held 11 bases outside the gene matches. The CDR3 runs to 14 residues. CDR1 is ENHRY, CDR2 SYGVKD, per germline. The CDR3 here is CATMSGTGVAEAFF. CDR3 DNA sequence: TGTGCCACCATGTCCGGGACAGGGGTCGCTGAAGCTTTCTTT.

The V and J genes are TRBV20-1 and TRBJ1-2; TRBD1 agrees at 7 bases. This CDR3 has 11 residues. J was trimmed by 8 bases and V by 6 bases; bases with no gene match: 6. Germline lookup yields CDR1 DFQATT and CDR2 SNEGSKA (reference sequence). The CDR3 reads CSARTGKGYTF. The CDR3 nucleotides read TGCAGTGCCAGGACAGGAAAGGGCTACACCTTC.

The chain links TRBV5-1 to TRBJ2-7; TRBD1 matches at 9 bases. This CDR3 has 14 amino acids. The germline CDR1 and CDR2 sequences are SGHRS and YFSETQ. The V and J ends lost 4 bases and 3 bases, in that order; junction bases with no gene match: 5. The CDR3, as DNA: TGCGCCAGCAGCCAGGGACAGGGTAACTACGAGCAGTACTTC. Its protein is CASSQGQGNYEQYF.

The sample holds one count of this clone. V usage is TRBV4-3 and J usage is TRBJ2-7; 12 positions match TRBD2. V was clipped by 1 base and J by 6 bases; unmatched bases: 1. Germline CDR1 and CDR2: LGHNA and YSLEER. The CDR3 length is 14 residues. CDR3 in amino acids: CASSQGLAGAEQYF. For the CDR3, the DNA is TGCGCCAGCAGCCAAGGACTAGCGGGGGCCGAGCAGTACTTC.

DNA of the CDR3: TGTGCCAGCAGCCGAGCCGGGACAGGGGTCGGAAACACCATATATTTT. It translates to CASSRAGTGVGNTIYF. The V gene is TRBV7-9, the J gene TRBJ1-3; 10 bases are shared with TRBD1. Germline CDR1 is SEHNR and CDR2 is FQNEAQ (reference sequence). Trimming at V came to 5 bases and at J to 4 bases, leaving 8 bases not matched to a gene. This CDR3 region has 16 residues.

The rearrangement uses TRBV2 and TRBJ2-7; TRBD2 matches 7 bases. Looked up from germline, CDR1 is SNHLY and CDR2 is FYNNEI. The CDR3 is made up of 14 amino acids. V trimming: 6 bases; J trimming: 6 bases; junction bases outside the gene matches: 11. The CDR3 region is CASSPSAGVSEQYF. CDR3 bases: TGTGCCAGCAGCCCCTCGGCGGGGGTTAGCGAGCAGTACTTC.

The rearrangement joins TRBV7-6 to TRBJ2-1; 8 nucleotides line up with TRBD1. The trim removed 5 bases at V and 8 bases at J, leaving 8 bases unmatched. This CDR3 spans 14 amino acids. Germline V gives CDR1 SGHVS, CDR2 FNYEAQ. The CDR3, as DNA: TGTGCCAGCAGCCCGACAGGGGTACCCGATGAGCAGTTCTTC. It encodes CASSPTGVPDEQFF.

This clone was counted a few times. The chain uses TRBV4-1 and TRBJ2-7; TRBD2 might be the D (5 bases). CDR1 and CDR2 (germline): MGHRA, YSYEKL. This CDR3 has 12 amino acids. V was clipped by 0 bases and J by 6 bases, with 6 bases between them. The CDR3 nucleotides read TGCGCCAGCAGCCAAGACGGGGTCGAGCAGTACTTC. It codes for CASSQDGVEQYF.

This chain connects TRBV11-2 to TRBJ1-5; no clear D. CDR1 is SGHAT and CDR2 is FQNNGV in the germline V gene. Trimming cost V 1 base and J 0 bases, with 13 bases left between them. CDR3 size: 17 residues. The CDR3 protein is CASSLVSREYSNQPQHF. The CDR3 DNA reads as TGTGCCAGCAGCTTAGTTAGCAGAGAATATAGCAATCAGCCCCAGCATTTT.

The gene calls are TRBV6-6 and TRBJ1-2; D perhaps matches TRBD1 (6 bases). Trimming removed 11 bases from V and 5 bases from J, with 15 bases in between. Per the germline V gene, CDR1 is MNHNY and CDR2 is SVGAGI (reference sequence). The CDR3 covers 12 residues. In nucleotides, the CDR3 is TGTGCCCTCTTTAGGGGGGGGTATGGCTACACCTTC. It specifies CALFRGGYGYTF.

This clone showed up just a few times. In DNA form, the CDR3 reads TGTGCCAGCAGCGTAGAGGGACAGACAAAAGATACGCAGTATTTT. It translates to CASSVEGQTKDTQYF. This rearrangement joins TRBV9 to TRBJ2-3; 7 bases fit TRBD1. V gave up 0 bases and J gave up 5 bases; unmatched junction bases: 6. This CDR3 has 15 amino acids. CDR1 is SGDLS, CDR2 YYNGEE, per germline.

The rearrangement joins TRBV7-3 to TRBJ2-3; 7 nucleotides match TRBD1. The germline CDR1 and CDR2 sequences are SGHTA and FQGTGA. The CDR3 loop spans 16 amino acids. Trimming cost V 5 bases and J 2 bases; bases outside gene matches: 10. DNA of the CDR3: TGTGCCAGCAGCGCGATACAGGGGAAGAACACAGATACGCAGTATTTT. This gives the protein CASSAIQGKNTDTQYF.

The genes are TRBV10-3 and TRBJ2-7; D is perhaps TRBD1 (5 bases). Germline-derived CDR1 and CDR2 are ENHRY and SYGVKD. This CDR3 is 14 amino acids long. Trimming cost V 7 bases and J 3 bases, with 16 bases left between them. The CDR3 DNA is TGTGCCATCAAGGTTTCGGACAAAAACTACGAGCAGTACTTC. Translating gives CAIKVSDKNYEQYF.

The chain couples TRBV14 to TRBJ2-1; 12 positions agree with TRBD2. CDR1 and CDR2 from the germline V gene are SGHDN and FVKESK. Losses at the gene ends were 4 bases for V and 6 bases for J; bases not matched to a gene: 7. This CDR3 has 16 amino acids. CDR3 DNA sequence: TGTGCCAGCAGCCCTCTAGCGGGGGGGCTCTTCAATGAGCAGTTCTTC. Amino acids: CASSPLAGGLFNEQFF.